This T cell receptor (beta chain) came from a study of blood T cells in healthy people across ages. Study-level points and caveats: Older age coincided with a roughly linear decline in TCR beta diversity per million T cells. Expanded clonotype changes were possibly confounded by unknown donor CMV status.

PCR was performed a second time for about 6 to 12 cycles using a sample-barcoded 5' primer and a J-beta primer mix. Each sample yielded at least 2.5 million CDR3-containing paired-end reads. TCRdb redid the calling of the 5' RACE reads with MiXCR, one entry per CDR3 protein. The sample yields roughly 900,000 distinct CDR3 sequences, roughly 50% seen once. As regards this clonotype: The antigen remains unidentified.

V was shortened by 0 bases and J by 11 bases, with 16 bases between the two germline ends. Germline V CDR1 and CDR2: MGHRA, YSYEKL. The CDR3 is 14 residues long. This sequence joins TRBV4-1 and TRBJ1-1, with D unresolved. The sample comprised blood. The receptor's source is a man aged 25-40 years in good health. The CDR3 here is CASSQDMGFLGAFF. CDR3 sequence (DNA): TGCGCCAGCAGCCAAGACATGGGATTTCTCGGGGCTTTCTTT.